The subject of this entry is one T cell receptor beta chain. Its antigen is not known. This specimen comes from a study of OX40 agonist ivuxolimab in advanced cancers. Findings and caveats of the study: Partial responders at 0.1-3.0 mg/kg showed near-lowest clonal expansion.

The CDR3 runs to 13 residues. Trimming stripped 4 bases from V and 4 bases from J, with 12 bases between. Germline assignment: CDR1 SQVTM and CDR2 ANQGSEA. This table comes from immunoSEQ multiplex PCR, and its TCRdb copy is limited to in-frame clones, with some not included. This sample has around 53,000 clones, with roughly 73% found just once. This clonotype was obtained from an adult with an advanced solid tumor such as melanoma, head and neck, liver or kidney cancer. V and J are TRBV29-1 and TRBJ2-3; no clear D gene. Material: CD4+ or CD8+ T cells sorted from blood, obtained in a trial of the OX40 agonist ivuxolimab. The CDR3 region has the DNA TGCAGCGTTGTGTTGGGGTCGGCAGATACGCAGTATTTT. This gives the protein CSVVLGSADTQYF.